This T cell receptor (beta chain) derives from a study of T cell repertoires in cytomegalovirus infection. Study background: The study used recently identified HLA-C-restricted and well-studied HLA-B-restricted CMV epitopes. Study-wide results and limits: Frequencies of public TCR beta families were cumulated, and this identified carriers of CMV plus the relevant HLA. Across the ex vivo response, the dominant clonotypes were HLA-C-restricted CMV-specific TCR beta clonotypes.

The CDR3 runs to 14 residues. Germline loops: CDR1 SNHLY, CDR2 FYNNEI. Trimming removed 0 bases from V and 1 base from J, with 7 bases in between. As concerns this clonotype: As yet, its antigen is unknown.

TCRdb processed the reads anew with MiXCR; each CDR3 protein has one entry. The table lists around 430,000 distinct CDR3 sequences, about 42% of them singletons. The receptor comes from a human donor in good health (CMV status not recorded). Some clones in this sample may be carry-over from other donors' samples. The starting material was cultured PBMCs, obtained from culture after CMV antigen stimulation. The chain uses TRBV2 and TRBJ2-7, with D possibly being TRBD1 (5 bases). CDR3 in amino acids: CASSEARGSYEQYF. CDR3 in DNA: TGTGCCAGCAGTGAAGCTAGGGGTTCCTACGAGCAGTACTTC. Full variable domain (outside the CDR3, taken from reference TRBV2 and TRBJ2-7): EPEVTQTPSHQVTQMGQEVILRCVPISNHLYFYWYRQILGQKVEFLVSFYNNEISEKSEIFDDQFSVERPDGSNFTLKIRSTKLEDSAMYFCASSEARGSYEQYFGPGTRLTVT.